This T cell receptor beta chain emerged from a study of OX40 agonist ivuxolimab in advanced cancers. In the study overall: Aged roughly 23 to 80 with a mean of 60 years, they were 82.7% male. Prior anti-PD-1, anti-PD-L1 or anti-CTLA-4 therapy was allowed; around 40% had some. The study, taken as a whole, reports: CD8+ T cells showed, on average, more clonal expansion than CD4+ cells. The study observed clonal expansion of CD4+ and CD8+ blood T cells by week 6 at 0.1 to 3.0 mg/kg.

Profiling relied on immunoSEQ multiplex PCR, and the TCRdb table lists in-frame clones only, not all of them. The data hold 55,000 to 85,000 clones, with 92% observed a single time. The CDR3 length is 16 residues. Trimming removed 4 bases from V and 5 bases from J; junction bases left unmatched: 5. CDR1 and CDR2 (germline): PRHDT, FYEKMQ (reference sequence). Concerning this clone itself: Antigen specificity is unknown.

The sample consisted of CD4+ or CD8+ T cells sorted from blood, taken in a trial of the OX40 agonist ivuxolimab. This sequence originates from an adult with an advanced solid tumor such as melanoma, head and neck, liver or kidney cancer. This chain links TRBV13 with TRBJ2-1, with 13 bases that match TRBD2. CDR3 bases: TGTGCCAGCAGCTCGGCCGGGACTAGCGGGGACAATGAGCAGTTCTTC. This translates into CASSSAGTSGDNEQFF.